The TCR beta chain described here comes from a study of OX40 agonist ivuxolimab in advanced cancers. At the level of the study: Partial responses, seen in three patients, involved one hepatocellular carcinoma and two cutaneous melanomas.

Whole-study results and caveats: In the expanded peripheral T cells, antigen specificity was never determined.

Produced via immunoSEQ multiplex PCR; TCRdb's table is partial and in-frame only. The top ten clones hold around 25% of a sample with about 36,000 clones, approximately 80% of them seen once. On this clone itself: The antigen is not known.

CDR3 length equals 16 residues. V was pared by 0 bases and J by 4 bases, with 7 bases of the junction left unmatched. Germline V gives CDR1 SGHRS, CDR2 YFSETQ. The source of this sequence is an adult with an advanced solid tumor such as melanoma, head and neck, liver or kidney cancer. The genes are TRBV5-1 and TRBJ2-3; TRBD1 aligns across 8 bases. The specimen comprised CD4+ or CD8+ T cells sorted from blood, sampled in a trial of the OX40 agonist ivuxolimab. The CDR3: CASSLGTGTGPDTQYF. The CDR3 DNA reads TGCGCCAGCAGCTTGGGGACAGGGACGGGGCCAGATACGCAGTATTTT.